This TCR beta chain was observed in a study of blood T cells in healthy people across ages. CDR3 size: 15 residues. In germline, CDR1 is MGHRA, CDR2 YSYEKL. The V end was cut by 5 bases, the J end by 6 bases, with 19 bases between. This clonotype appeared once. The second PCR ran 7 to 11 cycles with a sample-barcoded 5' primer and J-beta primers. TCRdb analysed the 5' RACE reads with MiXCR anew, one entry per CDR3 protein. Here the sample spans fewer than 950,000 distinct CDR3 sequences, 30% to 45% being singletons. This TCR was sampled from a man aged 18 to 29 in good health. The sequenced sample was blood. This chain connects TRBV4-1 to TRBJ1-1; tentatively, D is TRBD1 (6 bases). CDR3 DNA sequence: TGCGCCAGCAGCACACTGGGGGCCCCCGGCCCTGAAGCTTTCTTT. It specifies CASSTLGAPGPEAFF.